These T cell receptor beta chains were read from a single sample in a study of shared clonotypes between healthy human individuals. Profiling relied on immunoSEQ multiplex PCR, and the TCRdb table lists in-frame clones only, not all of them. Here the sample spans millions of clones, 90% to 95% being singletons. Sequences were obtained from naive CD4+ T cells from PBMCs. These receptors all come from a man younger than 30 in good health. Some clones in this sample may be carry-over from other donors' samples. Each CDR3 is given with its conserved first and last residue. D genes are given only for firm matches. Clone sizes are given selectively: once, few, many, or a class where the clone is expanded.

v_call	cdr3_length	clone_size	d_call	j_call	cdr3_nt	cdr3_aa
TRBV29-1	10	NA	NA	TRBJ1-2	TGCAGCGCATACAGCTATGGCTACACCTTC	CSAYSYGYTF
TRBV5-4	16	once	NA	TRBJ1-4	TGTGCCAGCAGCTACTCCGCGGGGCAGTCGTTCGAAAAACTGTTTTTT	CASSYSAGQSFEKLFF
TRBV5-1	13	NA	NA	TRBJ2-5	TGCGCCAGCAGCAGGGAGATCCAAGAGACCCAGTACTTC	CASSREIQETQYF
TRBV6-4	14	NA	NA	TRBJ2-5	TGTGCCAGCAGTTTCAGCGGGTTAGAAGAGACCCAGTACTTC	CASSFSGLEETQYF
TRBV28	15	NA	TRBD1	TRBJ2-7	TGTGCCAGCAGTTCCCCCCCGGGACAGGTCGGTGAGCAGTACTTC	CASSSPPGQVGEQYF
TRBV7-5	16	NA	NA	TRBJ1-2	TGTGCCAGAACGAAGGGTCTGGAGGCTCCTAACTATGGCTACACCTTC	CARTKGLEAPNYGYTF
TRBV7-6	17	NA	NA	TRBJ2-2	TGTGCCAGCAGCTTCTCTTTCGGGGCTAAGAACACCGGGGAGCTGTTTTTT	CASSFSFGAKNTGELFF
TRBV6-1	13	NA	TRBD2	TRBJ2-7	TGTGCCAGCAGTGAGCGGGAGTCCTACGAGCAGTACTTC	CASSERESYEQYF
TRBV19	15	NA	NA	TRBJ1-5	TGTGCCAGTAGTAAGTGGGGAGAGAGCAATCAGCCCCAGCATTTT	CASSKWGESNQPQHF
TRBV5-6	18	NA	TRBD2	TRBJ2-1	TGTGCCAGCAGCTTTTTGGTAATAGCGGGGACCGTCCGGAATGAGCAGTTCTTC	CASSFLVIAGTVRNEQFF
TRBV7-3	14	NA	NA	TRBJ2-7	TGTGCCAGCAGCTTATGGGGGAACTCCTACGAGCAGTACTTC	CASSLWGNSYEQYF
TRBV5-1	16	NA	TRBD2	TRBJ2-1	TGCGCCAGCAGCTTGGCCAGCGGGACTTTGTCGAATGAGCAGTTCTTC	CASSLASGTLSNEQFF
TRBV18	14	NA	NA	TRBJ2-5	TGTGCCAGCTCACCAACAGGGCATTGGGAGACCCAGTACTTC	CASSPTGHWETQYF
TRBV28	13	NA	NA	TRBJ1-2	TGTGCCAGCAGTTCACGGCCGCTTCTGGGCTACACCTTC	CASSSRPLLGYTF
TRBV9	17	once	NA	TRBJ1-3	TGTGCCAGCAGCGCGATCCCTAGCAGGAGCTCTGGAAACACCATATATTTT	CASSAIPSRSSGNTIYF
TRBV7-9	15	NA	TRBD2	TRBJ2-3	TGTGCCAGCAGCTTGACTAGCGGGATTGCAGATACGCAGTATTTT	CASSLTSGIADTQYF
TRBV28	16	once	NA	TRBJ2-1	TGTGCCAGCAGTGGGACTGTTTTCGGCTCCTACAATGAGCAGTTCTTC	CASSGTVFGSYNEQFF
TRBV6-6	12	NA	NA	TRBJ2-7	TGTGCCAGCAGTTACGGGACGGGAGAGCAGTACTTC	CASSYGTGEQYF
TRBV28	16	NA	NA	TRBJ2-2	TGTGCCAGCAGTTTCCTCGTCGGGCAGAACACCGGGGAGCTGTTTTTT	CASSFLVGQNTGELFF
TRBV28	15	NA	TRBD1	TRBJ2-7	TGTGCCAGCAGTTTATCAGGGGGCAAGTACTACGAGCAGTACTTC	CASSLSGGKYYEQYF
TRBV6-1	11	NA	NA	TRBJ2-1	TGTGCCAGCAGTGTGACTATTGAGCAGTTCTTC	CASSVTIEQFF
TRBV5-4	14	once	TRBD1	TRBJ1-3	TGTGCCAGCAGCTTGGAACAGGGGAGAAACACCATATATTTT	CASSLEQGRNTIYF
TRBV5-1	15	NA	TRBD2	TRBJ2-1	TGCGCCAGCAGCCACCTAGCGGATGGGGTAGATGAGCAGTTCTTC	CASSHLADGVDEQFF
TRBV27	15	NA	TRBD1	TRBJ2-7	TGTGCCAGCAGTCCGGGACAGGGAATTTCCTACGAGCAGTACTTC	CASSPGQGISYEQYF
TRBV7-9	15	NA	NA	TRBJ1-3	TGTGCCAGCAGCTTAGCGATAGCCTCTGGAAACACCATATATTTT	CASSLAIASGNTIYF
TRBV19	17	NA	TRBD2	TRBJ2-2	TGTGCCAGTAGTATGGCAGGCCGGGAGGGCCTCTACGGGGAGCTGTTTTTT	CASSMAGREGLYGELFF
TRBV7-6	16	NA	NA	TRBJ2-1	TGTGCCAGCAGCTTAGCCCGCGGAAAGAACTACAATGAGCAGTTCTTC	CASSLARGKNYNEQFF